This TCR beta chain was sequenced in a study of T cell responses to AZD1222 COVID-19 vaccine. Study-wide context: Combined were second doses at about 4 or about 12 weeks.

Findings and limits, study-wide: Repertoires in all cases were sampled only once the peak T cell response had passed.

In regard to this clone: No antigen is known for it.

CDR3 size: 14 residues. Per germline, CDR1 KGHDR and CDR2 SFDVKD. V dropped 3 bases and J dropped 7; count of bases not matched to a gene: 8. The table came from immunoSEQ multiplex PCR; TCRdb's copy has only in-frame clones and leaves some out. The table shows 84,000 or so clones, with around nine tenths occurring only once. The sequence was collected from an adult in good health. Material: peripheral blood, obtained on day 0 of AZD1222 vaccination. The chain links TRBV24-1 to TRBJ2-7; 7 nucleotides line up with TRBD2. The CDR3 region is CATSDPTSDREQYF. CDR3 sequence (DNA): TGTGCCACCAGTGATCCCACTAGCGATCGGGAGCAGTACTTC.